These 29 T cell receptor beta chains were all obtained from the same sample, sequenced in a study of cytomegalovirus exposure and HLA in healthy donors. A multiplex PCR was run with 60 Vbeta primers and 13 Jbeta primers. TCRdb's copy holds only in-frame clones and misses some; the assay was immunoSEQ multiplex PCR. This sample's table has some 48,000 clones. The specimen sequenced was PBMCs. These receptors came from a male donor in good health and CMV-seropositive.

This sequence joins TRBV9 and TRBJ2-3; 12 positions agree with TRBD2. The CDR3 totals 18 residues. The V and J ends lost 1 base and 1 base, in that order; junction bases with no gene match: 7. Germline V lookup: CDR1 SGDLS, CDR2 YYNGEE. In DNA, the CDR3 is TGTGCCAGCAGCGTAAGCCTAGCGGGGGGGCGGGGCACAGATACGCAGTATTTT. Its translation: CASSVSLAGGRGTDTQYF. The entire variable domain, with the rest obtained from reference TRBV9 and TRBJ2-3, is as follows: DSGVTQTPKHLITATGQRVTLRCSPRSGDLSVYWYQQSLDQGLQFLIQYYNGEERAKGNILERFSAQQFPDLHSELNLSSLELGDSALYFCASSVSLAGGRGTDTQYFGPGTRLTVL.

The gene calls are TRBV9 and TRBJ1-3; D not certain. Trimming stripped 3 bases from V and 1 base from J, with 5 bases between. The CDR3 contains 13 residues. Per the germline V gene, CDR1 is SGDLS and CDR2 is YYNGEE. CDR3 coding DNA: TGTGCCAGCAGCGGGACTTCTGGAAACACCATATATTTT. Residues: CASSGTSGNTIYF.

The chain uses TRBV7-6 and TRBJ1-1, with 7 bases identical to TRBD1. Trimming at V came to 2 bases and at J to 0 bases, leaving 6 bases not matched to a gene. Germline V gene lookup returns CDR1 SGHVS and CDR2 FNYEAQ. CDR3 length equals 16 residues. The CDR3 spells CASSLSPGQMNTEAFF. CDR3 nucleotide sequence: TGTGCCAGCAGCTTATCACCGGGACAGATGAACACTGAAGCTTTCTTT.

The V gene is TRBV7-4, the J gene TRBJ2-1; D perhaps matches TRBD1 (6 bases). Trimming cost V 6 bases and J 10 bases, with 13 bases left between them. In germline, CDR1 is SGHVT, CDR2 SQSDAQ. The CDR3 is 12 amino acids. The CDR3 DNA is TGTGCCAGCAGACCCCTGAGGGGGGAGCAGTTCTTC. Translation gives CASRPLRGEQFF.

CDR3 residues: CASSPRGGDYEQYF. DNA of the CDR3: TGTGCCAGCTCACCACGGGGAGGTGACTACGAGCAGTACTTC. The chain joins TRBV18 to TRBJ2-7; D might be TRBD2 (6 bases). Looked up from germline, CDR1 is KGHSH and CDR2 is LQKENI. The CDR3 consists of 14 residues. V lost 1 base and J 3 bases, leaving 10 bases between the germline ends.

V and J are TRBV28 and TRBJ1-1; perhaps TRBD1 as D (5 bases). The CDR3 extends over 11 amino acids. CDR1 is MDHEN, CDR2 SYDVKM, per germline. Trimming removed 3 bases from V and 10 bases from J, with 9 bases in between. The CDR3 DNA is TGTGCCAGCAGTTTTGTCGGGGGAGCTTTCTTT. Its translation is CASSFVGGAFF. Full variable domain (rest looked up from reference TRBV28 and TRBJ1-1): DVKVTQSSRYLVKRTGEKVFLECVQDMDHENMFWYRQDPGLGLRLIYFSYDVKMKEKGDIPEGYSVSREKKERFSLILESASTNQTSMYLCASSFVGGAFFGQGTRLTVV.

This chain uses TRBV7-9 with TRBJ1-2; 7 bases are a match to TRBD1. CDR3 size: 18 residues. The V and J ends lost 5 bases and 4 bases, in that order; junction bases with no gene match: 19. The germline V gene encodes CDR1 SEHNR and CDR2 FQNEAQ (reference sequence). The CDR3 is CASSPPGGGTASPYGYTF. Written as DNA, the CDR3 is TGTGCCAGCAGCCCACCAGGAGGGGGGACAGCAAGTCCCTATGGCTACACCTTC.

The chain has TRBV29-1 and TRBJ2-1, with 9 bases fitting TRBD2. There are 14 residues in the CDR3. Germline V gives CDR1 SQVTM, CDR2 ANQGSEA. V was pared by 3 bases and J by 7 bases, with 7 bases of the junction left unmatched. CDR3 in amino acids: CSVERGGAGNEQFF. The CDR3 DNA is TGCAGCGTTGAGCGCGGGGGGGCGGGGAATGAGCAGTTCTTC.

Comments on this clone: The same CDR3 also results from other DNA sequences found in this sample. The rearrangement joins TRBV5-3 to TRBJ2-1; D perhaps matches TRBD2 (7 bases). TRBV5-3 is marked as an open reading frame, function uncertain. The CDR3 loop spans 18 amino acids. V shed 3 bases and J shed 7 bases, with 26 bases lying between them. The CDR3 sequence: CARSCPLRERGAPNEQFF. The CDR3 DNA sequence: TGTGCCAGAAGCTGCCCCTTGAGAGAACGGGGGGCCCCAAATGAGCAGTTCTTC.

The chain uses TRBV2 and TRBJ2-1; 8 bases are shared with TRBD2. In germline, CDR1 is SNHLY, CDR2 FYNNEI. After removal of 10 bases from V and 1 base from J, the junction contained 9 bases not matched to a gene. The CDR3 is 15 amino acids. The CDR3 coding sequence is TGTGCCACCGTAAGAAGCGGGGGTTCCTACAATGAGCAGTTCTTC. Its translation is CATVRSGGSYNEQFF.

The chain joins TRBV7-6 to TRBJ1-3; D is unclear. V dropped 5 bases and J dropped 0 bases, with 14 bases sitting between them. The CDR3 loop spans 16 amino acids. Germline V gene lookup returns CDR1 SGHVS and CDR2 FNYEAQ. Here the CDR3 reads CASSHSPDFSGNTIYF. In nucleotides, the CDR3 is TGTGCCAGCAGCCACTCTCCGGACTTCTCTGGAAACACCATATATTTT. Full variable domain (remainder filled in from reference TRBV7-6 and TRBJ1-3): GAGVSQSPRYKVTKRGQDVALRCDPISGHVSLYWYRQALGQGPEFLTYFNYEAQQDKSGLPNDRFSAERPEGSISTLTIQRTEQRDSAMYRCASSHSPDFSGNTIYFGEGSWLTVV.

For the CDR3, the DNA is TGTGCCAGCAGCTTACCAGCAGGGGGCTCCTTCTCAGATACGCAGTATTTT. Translation: CASSLPAGGSFSDTQYF. This chain uses TRBV7-3 with TRBJ2-3; 8 nucleotides match TRBD1. V shed 2 bases, J shed 4 bases, and the junction held 11 bases outside the gene matches. Germline V lookup: CDR1 SGHTA, CDR2 FQGTGA. The CDR3 is 17 residues long.

V usage is TRBV5-5 and J usage is TRBJ2-3; 7 bases agree with TRBD2. Germline CDR1 SGHKS, CDR2 YYEKEE (reference sequence). The CDR3 runs to 16 residues. V shed 7 bases, J shed 4 bases, and the junction held 15 bases outside the gene matches. Written as DNA, the CDR3 is TGTGCCAGCGACTCCTCGGGGAGGGTAGTATCAGATACGCAGTATTTT. Translating gives CASDSSGRVVSDTQYF.

This rearrangement joins TRBV10-3 to TRBJ2-5; TRBD1 aligns across 9 bases. The CDR3 runs to 15 residues. With V trimmed by 4 bases and J by 4 bases, 7 bases remained unmatched. Per the germline V gene, CDR1 is ENHRY and CDR2 is SYGVKD. The CDR3 loop reads CAISGGVGQGETQYF. CDR3 DNA: TGTGCCATCAGTGGGGGGGTGGGACAGGGAGAGACCCAGTACTTC.

Here the CDR3 reads CASSLGTSRGNEQFF. The CDR3 coding sequence is TGTGCCAGCAGCTTAGGGACTAGCCGGGGCAATGAGCAGTTCTTC. The V gene is TRBV7-8, the J gene TRBJ2-1, with 8 nucleotides matching TRBD2. Looked up from germline, CDR1 is SGHVS and CDR2 is FQNEAQ. V was pared by 1 base and J by 6 bases, with 5 bases of the junction left unmatched. The CDR3 consists of 15 residues.

The chain carries TRBV29-1 and TRBJ1-2; D is uncertain. Germline lookup yields CDR1 SQVTM and CDR2 ANQGSEA. This CDR3 contains 15 residues. With 6 bases removed from V and 1 base from J, the gap between germline ends came to 18 bases. The CDR3 protein is CSVTYLEGGNYGYTF. CDR3 DNA sequence: TGCAGCGTGACTTATTTGGAGGGAGGTAACTATGGCTACACCTTC. Combining the CDR3 with reference TRBV29-1 and TRBJ1-2 gives the whole variable domain SAVISQKPSRDICQRGTSLTIQCQVDSQVTMMFWYRQQPGQSLTLIATANQGSEATYESGFVIDKFPISRPNLTFSTLTVSNMSPEDSSIYLCSVTYLEGGNYGYTFGSGTRLTVV.

The genes are TRBV6-1 and TRBJ2-5, with D possibly matching TRBD2 (5 bases). Trimming shortened V by 2 bases and J by 4 bases, and 17 bases separated the two germline ends. CDR3 length: 16 amino acids. CDR1 and CDR2 (germline): MNHNS, SASEGT. The CDR3 loop is CASSENPSGSAETQYF. The CDR3 DNA sequence: TGTGCCAGCAGTGAAAATCCCTCGGGGAGCGCAGAGACCCAGTACTTC.

This chain uses TRBV29-1 with TRBJ2-2; D gene uncertain. The V gene lost 3 bases and the J gene lost 5 bases, with 7 bases spanning the gap. From germline, CDR1 is SQVTM and CDR2 ANQGSEA. This CDR3 is built from 12 residues. This CDR3 is CSVDASTGELFF. CDR3 nucleotides: TGCAGCGTTGACGCGTCGACCGGGGAGCTGTTTTTT.

The chain carries TRBV28 and TRBJ1-6; D is unresolved. With 9 bases removed from V and 10 bases from J, the gap between germline ends came to 13 bases. CDR3 length: 12 amino acids. Germline CDR1 is MDHEN and CDR2 is SYDVKM. The CDR3 protein is CASKPRWSPLHF. The CDR3 nucleotides are TGTGCCAGTAAGCCTCGTTGGTCACCCCTCCACTTT.

This sequence joins TRBV5-6 and TRBJ1-5; D remains ambiguous. Germline V gives CDR1 SGHDT, CDR2 YYEEEE. The ends were cut back, 6 bases at V and 11 bases at J, with 21 bases in the middle. The CDR3 is made up of 14 amino acids. This CDR3 reads CASTQSAGREAQHF. The CDR3 region has the DNA TGTGCCAGCACCCAAAGTGCAGGTCGGGAGGCCCAGCATTTT.

The chain recombines TRBV19 with TRBJ2-7; 12 bases match TRBD2. Trimming removed 6 bases from V and 0 bases from J; junction bases left unmatched: 15. The CDR3 spans 19 residues. The germline V gene has CDR1 LNHDA and CDR2 SQIVND (reference sequence). The CDR3, as DNA: TGTGCCAGTAGACCCAGCCCGGGACTAGCGGGCCCCTTCTCCTACGAGCAGTACTTC. This codes for CASRPSPGLAGPFSYEQYF. The full variable domain, completed using reference TRBV19 and TRBJ2-7, is DGGITQSPKYLFRKEGQNVTLSCEQNLNHDAMYWYRQDPGQGLRLIYYSQIVNDFQKGDIAEGYSVSREKKESFPLTVTSAQKNPTAFYLCASRPSPGLAGPFSYEQYFGPGTRLTVT.

The V and J genes are TRBV7-9 and TRBJ2-3; 11 bases align to TRBD2. There are 16 residues in the CDR3. The V gene's germline CDR1 is SEHNR and CDR2 FQNEAQ (reference sequence). V dropped 3 bases and J dropped 5; count of bases not matched to a gene: 7. The CDR3: CASSLTSGALGDTQYF. The CDR3 nucleotides read TGTGCCAGCAGCTTGACTAGCGGGGCGCTGGGAGATACGCAGTATTTT.

The chain combines TRBV5-1 with TRBJ1-1; no clear D. Germline CDR1 is SGHRS and CDR2 is YFSETQ. The CDR3 has 18 amino acids. Trimming left V 0 bases short and J 3 bases short, with 21 bases between. The CDR3 spells CASSLGASPPLVYTEAFF. Here the CDR3 DNA reads TGCGCCAGCAGCTTGGGGGCCAGTCCCCCTCTGGTGTACACTGAAGCTTTCTTT.

V is TRBV7-8 and J is TRBJ2-4; TRBD2 agrees at 7 bases. Germline-derived CDR1 and CDR2 are SGHVS and FQNEAQ. Unmatched junction bases numbered 2, after V lost 2 bases and J lost 1 base. The CDR3 extends over 15 amino acids. CDR3 bases: TGTGCCAGCAGCTTAATCGGGGGGGCCAAAAACATTCAGTACTTC. Protein sequence: CASSLIGGAKNIQYF. Supplemented by reference TRBV7-8 and TRBJ2-4, the full variable domain reads GAGVSQSPRYKVAKRGQDVALRCDPISGHVSLFWYQQALGQGPEFLTYFQNEAQLDKSGLPSDRFFAERPEGSVSTLKIQRTQQEDSAVYLCASSLIGGAKNIQYFGAGTRLSVL.

V usage is TRBV28 and J usage is TRBJ2-5; TRBD2 aligns across 14 bases. The germline V gene encodes CDR1 MDHEN and CDR2 SYDVKM. Trimming cost V 4 bases and J 7 bases; bases outside gene matches: 23. The CDR3 contains 21 residues. CDR3 coding DNA: TGTGCCAGCAGTTCCCCCCGAGGGACTAGCGGGGGACTGTGGAGTAGGCTGACCCAGTACTTC. Translating gives CASSSPRGTSGGLWSRLTQYF. The full variable domain, in which reference TRBV28 and TRBJ2-5 provide the parts outside the CDR3, is DVKVTQSSRYLVKRTGEKVFLECVQDMDHENMFWYRQDPGLGLRLIYFSYDVKMKEKGDIPEGYSVSREKKERFSLILESASTNQTSMYLCASSSPRGTSGGLWSRLTQYFGPGTRLLVL.

This sequence joins TRBV10-3 and TRBJ2-1; 10 bases line up with TRBD2. Germline loops: CDR1 ENHRY, CDR2 SYGVKD. The trim removed 7 bases at V and 4 bases at J, leaving 4 bases unmatched. CDR3 size: 14 residues. The CDR3 is CAINSGGQYNEQFF. In DNA form, the CDR3 reads TGTGCCATCAATAGCGGGGGGCAATACAATGAGCAGTTCTTC.

V usage is TRBV27 and J usage is TRBJ2-3, with a tentative D call TRBD1 (6 bases). CDR3 length: 17 residues. CDR1 and CDR2 from the germline V gene are MNHEY and SMNVEV (reference sequence). V was clipped by 6 bases and J by 0 bases, with 19 bases between them. The CDR3 DNA sequence: TGTGCCAGCAGAGGGGGATCTGGATCGGTTAGCACAGATACGCAGTATTTT. Translation gives CASRGGSGSVSTDTQYF.

V is TRBV5-1 and J is TRBJ2-6, with D possibly matching TRBD1 (6 bases). Trimming left V 0 bases short and J 0 bases short, with 16 bases between. Germline CDR1 is SGHRS and CDR2 is YFSETQ. The CDR3 sequence is 19 residues long. Here the CDR3 reads CASSLEAGVFLSGANVLTF. CDR3 coding DNA: TGCGCCAGCAGCTTGGAGGCAGGGGTGTTCCTCTCTGGGGCCAACGTCCTGACTTTC.

The chain combines TRBV4-3 with TRBJ2-1, with no clear D. The germline V gene encodes CDR1 LGHNA and CDR2 YSLEER. The V and J ends lost 0 bases and 4 bases respectively, with 10 bases between them. The CDR3 has 15 residues. The CDR3 nucleotides read TGCGCCAGCAGCCAAGATTATTCCTTTTACAATGAGCAGTTCTTC. Translation gives CASSQDYSFYNEQFF.